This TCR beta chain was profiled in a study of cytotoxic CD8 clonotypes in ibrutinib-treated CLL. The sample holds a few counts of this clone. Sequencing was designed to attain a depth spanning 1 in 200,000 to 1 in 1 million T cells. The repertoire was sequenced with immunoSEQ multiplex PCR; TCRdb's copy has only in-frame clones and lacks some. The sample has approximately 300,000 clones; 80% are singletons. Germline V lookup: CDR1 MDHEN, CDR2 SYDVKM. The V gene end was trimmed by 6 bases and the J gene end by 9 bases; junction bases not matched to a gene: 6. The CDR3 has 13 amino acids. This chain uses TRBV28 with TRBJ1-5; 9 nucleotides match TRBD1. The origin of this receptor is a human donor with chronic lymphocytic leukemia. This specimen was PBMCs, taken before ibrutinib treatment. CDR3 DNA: TGTGCCAGCAGACGGGACAGGGCCTTGCCCCAGCATTTT. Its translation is CASRRDRALPQHF. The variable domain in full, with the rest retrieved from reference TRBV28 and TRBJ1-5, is DVKVTQSSRYLVKRTGEKVFLECVQDMDHENMFWYRQDPGLGLRLIYFSYDVKMKEKGDIPEGYSVSREKKERFSLILESASTNQTSMYLCASRRDRALPQHFGDGTRLSIL.